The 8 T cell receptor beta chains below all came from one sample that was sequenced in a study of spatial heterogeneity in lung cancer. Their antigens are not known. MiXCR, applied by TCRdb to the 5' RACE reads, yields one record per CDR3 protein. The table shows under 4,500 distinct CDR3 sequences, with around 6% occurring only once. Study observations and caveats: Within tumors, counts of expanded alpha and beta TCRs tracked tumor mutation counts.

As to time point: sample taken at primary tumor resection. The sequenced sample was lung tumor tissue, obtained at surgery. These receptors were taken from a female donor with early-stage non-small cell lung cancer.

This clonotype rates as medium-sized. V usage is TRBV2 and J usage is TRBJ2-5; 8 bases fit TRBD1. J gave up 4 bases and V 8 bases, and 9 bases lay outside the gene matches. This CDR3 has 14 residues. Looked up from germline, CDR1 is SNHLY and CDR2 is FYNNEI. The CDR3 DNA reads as TGTGCCAGCGGACAACAGGGGGGCGTAGAGACCCAGTACTTC. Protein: CASGQQGGVETQYF.

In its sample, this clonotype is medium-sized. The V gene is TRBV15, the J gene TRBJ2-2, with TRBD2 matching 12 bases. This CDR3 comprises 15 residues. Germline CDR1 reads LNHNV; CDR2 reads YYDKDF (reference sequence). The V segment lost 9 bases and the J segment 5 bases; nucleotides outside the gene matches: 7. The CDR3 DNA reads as TGTGCCACAGCAGGACTAGCGGGACTAACCGGGGAGCTGTTTTTT. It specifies CATAGLAGLTGELFF.

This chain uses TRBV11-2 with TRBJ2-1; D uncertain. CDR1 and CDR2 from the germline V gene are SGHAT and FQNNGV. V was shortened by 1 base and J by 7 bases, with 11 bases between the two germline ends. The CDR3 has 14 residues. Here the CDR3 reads CASSLGPVRNEQFF. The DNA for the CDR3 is TGTGCCAGCAGCTTAGGCCCCGTTAGGAATGAGCAGTTCTTC.

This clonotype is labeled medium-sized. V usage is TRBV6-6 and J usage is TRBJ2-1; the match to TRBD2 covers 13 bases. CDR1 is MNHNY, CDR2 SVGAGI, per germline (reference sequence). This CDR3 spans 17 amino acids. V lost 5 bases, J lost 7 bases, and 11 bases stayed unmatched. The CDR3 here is CASSRLLAGGPLNEQFF. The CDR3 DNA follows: TGTGCCAGCAGTAGATTACTAGCGGGAGGGCCCTTAAATGAGCAGTTCTTC.

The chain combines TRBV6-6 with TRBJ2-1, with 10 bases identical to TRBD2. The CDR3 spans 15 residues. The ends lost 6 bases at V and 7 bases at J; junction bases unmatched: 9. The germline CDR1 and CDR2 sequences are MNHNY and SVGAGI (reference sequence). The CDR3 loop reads CASRPAGTSVNEQFF. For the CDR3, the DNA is TGTGCCAGCAGACCCGCCGGGACTAGCGTAAATGAGCAGTTCTTC.

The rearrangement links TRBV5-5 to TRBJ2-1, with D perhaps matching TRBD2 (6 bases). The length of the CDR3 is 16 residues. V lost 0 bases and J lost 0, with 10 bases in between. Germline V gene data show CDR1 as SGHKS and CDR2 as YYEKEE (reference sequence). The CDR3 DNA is TGTGCCAGCAGCTTGGAAGGGACTCCCTCCTACAATGAGCAGTTCTTC. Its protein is CASSLEGTPSYNEQFF.

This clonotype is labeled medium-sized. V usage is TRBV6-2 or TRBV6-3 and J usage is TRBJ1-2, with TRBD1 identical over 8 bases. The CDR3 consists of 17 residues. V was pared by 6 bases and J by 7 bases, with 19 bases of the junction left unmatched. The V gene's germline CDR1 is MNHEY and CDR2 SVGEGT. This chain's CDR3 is CASSRPLRQGNGAGYTF. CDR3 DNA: TGTGCCAGCAGCCGTCCGCTTCGACAGGGGAATGGGGCTGGCTACACCTTC.

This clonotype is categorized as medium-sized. The CDR3 loop is CASSEQGNTGELFF. The CDR3 bases are TGTGCCAGCAGTGAACAGGGAAACACCGGGGAGCTGTTTTTT. This chain uses TRBV2 with TRBJ2-2; D may be TRBD1 (5 bases). Germline CDR1 is SNHLY and CDR2 is FYNNEI. V lost 2 bases and J lost 2, with 6 bases in between. The CDR3 is made up of 14 amino acids.